The 28 T cell receptor beta chains presented below share a single source sample, sequenced in a study of molecular identifiers for immune sequencing clone quantification. Using its own MiXCR run on the PCR reads, TCRdb lists one record per CDR3 protein. The table has 550,000 to 750,000 distinct CDR3 sequences, roughly 21% seen once. Sequenced material: naive CD8+ T cells from blood, with Jurkat cell RNA spiked in. Described subset: FACS-sorted CD8+CD4-CCR7+CD45RA+ naive T cells. The receptor source for this set is a human donor in good health. Some libraries in this study had Jurkat cell RNA spiked in.

This clonotype was found many times. The rearrangement joins TRBV6-1 to TRBJ2-1; D ambiguous. Germline CDR1 reads MNHNS; CDR2 reads SASEGT. The CDR3 loop spans 11 amino acids. The V gene lost 6 bases and the J gene lost 3 bases, with 3 bases spanning the gap. The CDR3 nucleotides read TGTGCCAGCAGAGTCTACAATGAGCAGTTCTTC. Translating it yields CASRVYNEQFF.

This clonotype was observed a handful of times. V is TRBV4-1 and J is TRBJ2-3; 9 bases align to TRBD1. This CDR3 has 15 amino acids. Germline V gene sequence: CDR1 MGHRA, CDR2 YSYEKL. The ends lost 4 bases at V and 2 bases at J; junction bases unmatched: 4. The CDR3: CASSPGQGHTDTQYF. The CDR3 DNA reads TGCGCCAGCAGCCCCGGACAGGGGCACACAGATACGCAGTATTTT.

This clonotype was seen ten or more times. The rearrangement uses TRBV10-2 and TRBJ1-1; D may be TRBD1 (6 bases). There are 12 residues in the CDR3. Germline V lookup: CDR1 WSHSY, CDR2 SAAADI. The ends were cut back, 7 bases at V and 0 bases at J, with 6 bases in the middle. The DNA for the CDR3 is TGCGCCAGCACAGGGGTGAACACTGAAGCTTTCTTT. It is translated as CASTGVNTEAFF.

This clonotype occurred many times. The chain carries TRBV27 and TRBJ1-1; TRBD1 might be the D (5 bases). V was pared by 0 bases and J by 4 bases, with 9 bases between. The CDR3 covers 14 residues. CDR1 and CDR2 (germline): MNHEY, SMNVEV (reference sequence). The CDR3 DNA is TGTGCCAGCAGTTTATCAGGGGTAGGCACTGAAGCTTTCTTT. This codes for CASSLSGVGTEAFF.

This clonotype was seen repeatedly, ten times or more. V and J are TRBV30 and TRBJ2-3; D uncertain. The CDR3 totals 11 residues. Germline V CDR1 and CDR2: GTSNPN, SVGIG (reference sequence). V was pared by 2 bases and J by 2 bases, with 2 bases between. The CDR3 DNA follows: TGTGCCTGGAGTTTCACAGATACGCAGTATTTT. Translating it yields CAWSFTDTQYF. Filled out from reference TRBV30 and TRBJ2-3, the complete variable domain reads SQTIHQWPATLVQPVGSPLSLECTVEGTSNPNLYWYRQAAGRGLQLLFYSVGIGQISSEVPQNLSASRPQDRQFILSSKKLLLSDSGFYLCAWSFTDTQYFGPGTRLTVL.

This clonotype occurred many times. This rearrangement joins TRBV11-2 to TRBJ2-5; TRBD2 agrees at 7 bases. Germline V gene data show CDR1 as SGHAT and CDR2 as FQNNGV. V lost 2 bases and J lost 4; bases outside the gene matches: 4. The CDR3 extends over 14 amino acids. CDR3 sequence reads: CASSLYRGVETQYF. The CDR3 DNA reads TGTGCCAGCAGCTTATACCGGGGGGTAGAGACCCAGTACTTC. Filled out from reference TRBV11-2 and TRBJ2-5, the complete variable domain reads EAGVAQSPRYKIIEKRQSVAFWCNPISGHATLYWYQQILGQGPKLLIQFQNNGVVDDSQLPKDRFSAERLKGVDSTLKIQPAKLEDSAVYLCASSLYRGVETQYFGPGTRLLVL.

This clonotype was recorded at least ten times. The V call is TRBV5-1, the J call TRBJ2-3, with 7 nucleotides matching TRBD2. The V segment lost 3 bases and the J segment 2 bases; nucleotides outside the gene matches: 9. There are 16 residues in the CDR3. Germline CDR1 SGHRS, CDR2 YFSETQ. CDR3 nucleotide sequence: TGCGCCAGCAGCTACCTCGACGGGGGGTACACAGATACGCAGTATTTT. Its translation is CASSYLDGGYTDTQYF.

A remark on this clonotype: This could be a read error, since a much larger clone is one nucleotide away. The rearrangement uses TRBV7-6 and TRBJ2-5; 7 nucleotides match TRBD2. CDR1 and CDR2 from the germline V gene are SGHVS and FNYEAQ. CDR3 length: 13 amino acids. The DNA of the CDR3 is TGTGCCAGCAGACCAGCGGGAAGCGAGACCCGGTACTTC. Protein: CASRPAGSETRYF.

There are many counts of this clonotype. The chain links TRBV7-3 to TRBJ2-1; 7 bases match TRBD2. This CDR3 comprises 15 residues. Germline V CDR1 and CDR2: SGHTA, FQGTGA. V lost 5 bases to trimming and J lost 9 bases; unmatched junction nucleotides: 13. The CDR3 DNA sequence: TGTGCCAGCAGCGACTCAGCTACTAGCGTCGGTGAGCAGTTCTTC. This sequence encodes CASSDSATSVGEQFF.

This clonotype was observed many times. The CDR3 DNA sequence: TGTGCCAGCTCATCCGACCTCCAAGAGACCCAGTACTTC. Encoded protein: CASSSDLQETQYF. V and J are TRBV18 and TRBJ2-5; the D is unclear. Germline V gives CDR1 KGHSH, CDR2 LQKENI. V was clipped by 5 bases and J by 1 base, with 8 bases between them. The length of the CDR3 is 13 residues. Together with reference TRBV18 and TRBJ2-5, the CDR3 gives the full variable domain: NAGVMQNPRHLVRRRGQEARLRCSPMKGHSHVYWYRQLPEEGLKFMVYLQKENIIDESGMPKERFSAEFPKEGPSILRIQQVVRGDSAAYFCASSSDLQETQYFGPGTRLLVL.

This clonotype was seen repeatedly, ten times or more. This chain connects TRBV11-2 to TRBJ1-6, with D unresolved. CDR3 length: 13 amino acids. CDR1 is SGHAT and CDR2 is FQNNGV in the germline V gene. With 9 bases removed from V and 7 bases from J, the gap between germline ends came to 13 bases. The CDR3 sequence: CASTSILNSPLHF. The DNA of the CDR3 is TGTGCCAGTACAAGTATCCTCAATTCACCCCTCCACTTT.

Concerning this clonotype: This may arise from a read error, as a much more abundant clone is one base away. V usage is TRBV6-5 and J usage is TRBJ2-3, with TRBD1 identical over 8 bases. Germline CDR1 reads MNHEY; CDR2 reads SVGAGI. This CDR3 is built from 16 residues. The trim removed 4 bases at V and 2 bases at J, leaving 8 bases unmatched. The CDR3, as DNA: TGTGCCAGCAGTTGCTCCCGGACAGGGTACACAGATACGCAGTATTTT. This sequence encodes CASSCSRTGYTDTQYF.

This clonotype occurred many times. The chain joins TRBV25-1 to TRBJ2-3; the D call may be TRBD1 or TRBD2 (5 bases each). Trimming left V 2 bases short and J 4 bases short, with 31 bases between. From germline, CDR1 is MGHDK and CDR2 SYGVNS. The CDR3 length is 21 residues. The CDR3, as DNA: TGTGCCAGCAGTGAACCTACGGCCGCCGAACCGGACCCCCGAGGGGCAGATACGCAGTATTTT. This gives the protein CASSEPTAAEPDPRGADTQYF.

This clonotype was recorded at least ten times. V and J are TRBV4-3 and TRBJ2-7, with a weak D call TRBD1 (6 bases). The CDR3 contains 16 residues. The germline gives CDR1 LGHNA, CDR2 YSLEER. V was shortened by 0 bases and J by 3 bases, with 15 bases between the two germline ends. CDR3: CASSQDFGGAGYEQYF. The CDR3 DNA is TGCGCCAGCAGCCAAGATTTTGGGGGCGCCGGCTACGAGCAGTACTTC.

This clonotype was detected ten times or more. CDR3 bases: TGTGCCAGCAGCGTATCCCGTTCTGGGACAGATACGCAGTATTTT. Encoded protein: CASSVSRSGTDTQYF. The chain combines TRBV9 with TRBJ2-3; D gene uncertain. Looked up from germline, CDR1 is SGDLS and CDR2 is YYNGEE. The CDR3 totals 15 residues. Trimming took 1 base from V and 3 from J, leaving 12 bases between them.

This clonotype has a handful of counts. This sequence joins TRBV18 and TRBJ1-1; a weak D match, TRBD1 (6 bases). CDR3 size: 13 residues. Trimming removed 6 bases from V and 2 bases from J, with 10 bases in between. Germline V gene sequence: CDR1 KGHSH, CDR2 LQKENI. The CDR3 spells CASSGQTNTEAFF. The CDR3, as DNA: TGTGCCAGCTCTGGACAGACTAACACTGAAGCTTTCTTT.

This clonotype has a count of ten or more. The V and J genes are TRBV20-1 and TRBJ2-3; maybe TRBD2 (5 bases). The CDR3 covers 15 residues. V was clipped by 0 bases and J by 2 bases, with 12 bases between them. Germline V gives CDR1 DFQATT, CDR2 SNEGSKA (reference sequence). CDR3 in amino acids: CSARDEGISTDTQYF. The CDR3 DNA follows: TGCAGTGCTAGAGATGAGGGCATCTCCACAGATACGCAGTATTTT.

This clonotype was seen many times. V usage is TRBV4-3 and J usage is TRBJ1-5; D not certain. Germline V lookup: CDR1 LGHNA, CDR2 YSLEER. The V end was cut by 0 bases, the J end by 7 bases, with 13 bases between. The CDR3 is 15 amino acids. The CDR3 is CASSQDISNGQPQHF. CDR3 in DNA: TGCGCCAGCAGCCAAGATATTTCGAATGGCCAGCCCCAGCATTTT.

The count of this clonotype is one. A much larger clone sits a single nucleotide away, making a read error possible. CDR3 sequence: CASSQGLGEGTQYF. In nucleotides, the CDR3 is TGCGCCAGCAGCCAAGGTCTTGGCGAAGGGACCCAGTACTTC. The chain recombines TRBV4-3 with TRBJ2-5; D is undetermined. The ends were cut back, 1 base at V and 7 bases at J, with 13 bases in the middle. The germline CDR1 and CDR2 sequences are LGHNA and YSLEER. This CDR3 region has 14 residues.

Many counts were recorded for this clonotype. The chain links TRBV2 to TRBJ2-3; 8 bases map to TRBD2. The trim removed 4 bases at V and 4 bases at J, leaving 7 bases unmatched. Germline assignment: CDR1 SNHLY and CDR2 FYNNEI. The CDR3 consists of 15 residues. CDR3 sequence: CASSVASGSADTQYF. The CDR3 DNA sequence: TGTGCCAGCAGTGTGGCCAGCGGGAGTGCAGATACGCAGTATTTT. Full variable domain (outside the CDR3, taken from reference TRBV2 and TRBJ2-3): EPEVTQTPSHQVTQMGQEVILRCVPISNHLYFYWYRQILGQKVEFLVSFYNNEISEKSEIFDDQFSVERPDGSNFTLKIRSTKLEDSAMYFCASSVASGSADTQYFGPGTRLTVL.

This clonotype has ten or more counts. The chain is built from TRBV29-1 and TRBJ2-3; D is ambiguous. CDR1 and CDR2 from the germline V gene are SQVTM and ANQGSEA. CDR3 length: 12 residues. V was trimmed by 8 bases and J by 4 bases, leaving 13 bases between them. The CDR3 spells CSIPRPPDTQYF. CDR3 DNA sequence: TGCAGCATCCCACGCCCCCCAGATACGCAGTATTTT.

The table lists this clonotype with many counts. The gene calls are TRBV12-5 and TRBJ2-2; 12 positions match TRBD2. The CDR3 is made up of 18 amino acids. CDR1 and CDR2 (germline): LGHNT, FRNRAP. The ends lost 4 bases at V and 0 bases at J; junction bases unmatched: 6. CDR3 in amino acids: CASGYGLAGPANTGELFF. The CDR3 DNA reads as TGTGCTAGTGGTTACGGACTAGCGGGACCAGCGAACACCGGGGAGCTGTTTTTT.

This clonotype has a count of ten or more. The chain joins TRBV5-1 to TRBJ2-7, with 12 bases fitting TRBD2. The germline gives CDR1 SGHRS, CDR2 YFSETQ. V gave up 2 bases and J gave up 0 bases; unmatched junction bases: 3. This CDR3 contains 16 residues. This CDR3 reads CASSFPTSGGSYEQYF. The CDR3 DNA follows: TGCGCCAGCAGCTTCCCGACTAGCGGGGGCTCCTACGAGCAGTACTTC.

This clonotype was observed many times. The chain joins TRBV27 to TRBJ2-3; D is perhaps TRBD1 (5 bases). CDR3 length: 14 residues. In germline, CDR1 is MNHEY, CDR2 SMNVEV (reference sequence). The V and J ends lost 4 bases and 4 bases respectively, with 12 bases between them. CDR3 amino acids: CASSSLRVSDTQYF. The CDR3 DNA reads TGTGCCAGCAGTTCTCTCAGGGTCTCAGATACGCAGTATTTT.

This clonotype showed up many times. This chain connects TRBV9 to TRBJ2-2; 10 bases match TRBD2. The length of the CDR3 is 16 residues. V lost 0 bases to trimming and J lost 3 bases; unmatched junction nucleotides: 2. In germline, CDR1 is SGDLS, CDR2 YYNGEE. The CDR3 DNA is TGTGCCAGCAGCGTAGTCCTAGCGGGAGACACCGGGGAGCTGTTTTTT. It codes for CASSVVLAGDTGELFF.

This clonotype has at least ten counts. This chain uses TRBV19 with TRBJ1-1; no reliable D call. Looked up from germline, CDR1 is LNHDA and CDR2 is SQIVND (reference sequence). V was shortened by 4 bases and J by 4 bases, with 10 bases between the two germline ends. This CDR3 is 13 amino acids long. In nucleotides, the CDR3 is TGTGCCAGTAGTAGATCCGCGATCACTGAAGCTTTCTTT. It specifies CASSRSAITEAFF.

This clonotype was counted at least ten times. The V call is TRBV7-2, the J call TRBJ1-6; 8 bases match TRBD1. Germline CDR1 and CDR2: SGHTA and FQGNSA. This CDR3 contains 13 residues. Unmatched junction bases numbered 2, after V lost 4 bases and J lost 9 bases. The DNA for the CDR3 is TGTGCCAGCAGCTCCGGACAGGGTTCACCCCTCCACTTT. It is translated as CASSSGQGSPLHF.

This clonotype was observed at least ten times. The chain recombines TRBV7-9 with TRBJ1-1; D remains ambiguous. Germline-derived CDR1 and CDR2 are SEHNR and FQNEAQ (reference sequence). Trimming stripped 1 base from V and 3 bases from J, with 15 bases between. This CDR3 has 16 residues. In DNA form, the CDR3 reads TGTGCCAGCAGCTTAGTAGTTACAGAAGAAGACACTGAAGCTTTCTTT. It yields the protein CASSLVVTEEDTEAFF.